The rows below give T cell receptor beta chains drawn from one sample of a study of human T cells and chemical hapten exposure. TCRdb redid the calling of the RACE reads with MiXCR, one entry per CDR3 protein. The sample carries over 60,000 distinct CDR3 sequences, 10% recorded once. The source material was whole blood, sampled in connection with sensitization to the hapten diphenylcyclopropenone (DPC). The receptors come from a woman aged 50 to 60 with alopecia areata. Some clones in this sample may be carry-over from other donors' samples. Each CDR3 is given with its conserved first and last residue. The D gene is left open where the match is weak. Not every row has a clone size; where given, it reads once, few, many or a size class.

>TRBV20-1|TRBJ2-3|-|-
CSAPRGLAPVPSTDTQYF
TGCAGTGCCCCACGGGGGCTAGCACCTGTCCCTAGCACAGATACGCAGTATTTT
>TRBV6-2/TRBV6-3|TRBJ2-7|many|TRBD2
CASSSGRAASYEQYF
TGTGCCAGCAGTAGCGGGAGGGCCGCTTCCTACGAGCAGTACTTC
>TRBV5-4|TRBJ2-5|many|-
CASSARGETQYF
TGTGCCAGCAGCGCCCGGGGCGAGACCCAGTACTTC
>TRBV7-2|TRBJ2-7|few|TRBD2
CASSRLAGPYEQYF
TGTGCCAGCAGCCGACTAGCGGGACCCTACGAGCAGTACTTC
>TRBV20-1|TRBJ2-2|-|TRBD2
CSARDGGRNTGELFF
TGCAGTGCTAGAGATGGCGGGAGAAACACCGGGGAGCTGTTTTTT
>TRBV18|TRBJ1-1|many|-
CASSLKWDGLTEAFF
TGTGCCAGCTCACTCAAATGGGACGGCCTCACTGAAGCTTTCTTT
>TRBV12-3/TRBV12-4|TRBJ2-5|few|-
CASSLAARSLQETQYF
TGTGCCAGCAGTTTAGCTGCTAGGTCCCTCCAAGAGACCCAGTACTTC
>TRBV30|TRBJ2-1|many|-
CAWSVASSYNEQFF
TGTGCCTGGAGTGTCGCCAGCTCCTACAATGAGCAGTTCTTC
>TRBV6-6|TRBJ1-1|-|-
CASSWEGTEAFF
TGTGCCAGCAGTTGGGAGGGCACTGAAGCTTTCTTT
>TRBV7-2|TRBJ2-1|many|TRBD2
CASSSGLAYNEQFF
TGTGCCAGCAGCTCGGGACTAGCTTACAATGAGCAGTTCTTC
>TRBV19|TRBJ2-7|-|TRBD1
CASSQLDRGRNEQYF
TGTGCCAGTAGCCAATTAGACAGGGGGAGAAACGAGCAGTACTTC
>TRBV6-2/TRBV6-3|TRBJ2-5|-|-
CASSRVETQYF
TGTGCCAGCAGCCGGGTGGAGACCCAGTACTTC
>TRBV5-1|TRBJ2-5|-|-
CASSLVSGPETQYF
TGCGCCAGCAGCTTGGTGTCCGGTCCAGAGACCCAGTACTTC
>TRBV29-1|TRBJ1-5|many|-
CSVRDGGNQPQHF
TGCAGCGTCCGGGACGGAGGCAATCAGCCCCAGCATTTT
>TRBV20-1|TRBJ2-1|-|TRBD2
CSARLRLAGKTYNEQFF
TGCAGTGCTAGACTACGGCTAGCGGGGAAGACCTACAATGAGCAGTTCTTC
>TRBV10-3|TRBJ2-2|once|TRBD2
CAISLPRREGPYRGAVF
TGTGCCATCAGCCTACCGAGGCGGGAGGGCCCGTACCGGGGAGCTGTTTTT
>TRBV2|TRBJ2-7|-|-
CASSRQVPLVDEQYF
TGTGCCAGCAGTAGACAGGTCCCCCTAGTCGACGAGCAGTACTTC
>TRBV15|TRBJ1-1|few|-
CATSRDPAGEAFF
TGTGCCACCAGCAGAGATCCCGCGGGGGAAGCTTTCTTT
>TRBV7-9|TRBJ1-1|many|-
CASSLEEAFF
TGTGCCAGCAGCTTAGAGGAAGCTTTCTTT
>TRBV20-1|TRBJ1-5|many|-
CSATTGPNQPQHF
TGCAGTGCTACGACAGGTCCCAATCAGCCCCAGCATTTT
>TRBV7-9|TRBJ2-3|few|-
CASSFRIPDTDTQYF
TGTGCCAGCAGCTTTCGGATTCCAGACACAGATACGCAGTATTTT
>TRBV29-1|TRBJ2-1|few|TRBD2
CSAATSGNNEQFF
TGCAGCGCCGCGACTAGCGGGAACAATGAGCAGTTCTTC
>TRBV12-3/TRBV12-4|TRBJ1-1|few|-
CASSLAGVRGTNTEAFF
TGTGCCAGCAGTTTAGCCGGTGTACGAGGTACGAACACTGAAGCTTTCTTT
>TRBV11-2|TRBJ2-7|many|-
CASSGGEGLYEQYF
TGTGCCAGCAGCGGAGGAGAGGGCCTCTACGAGCAGTACTTC